Described below is a single T cell receptor (beta chain) sequence and its context. Its antigen is not identified. A sample-barcoded 5' primer and a J-beta primer mix were used in a second PCR of roughly 6 to 12 cycles. Using its own MiXCR run on the 5' RACE reads, TCRdb lists one record per CDR3 protein. The sample lists about 1 million distinct CDR3 sequences, around 45% occurring once. CDR3 length: 13 amino acids. Per germline, CDR1 MGHRA and CDR2 YSYEKL. The germline V and J ends were trimmed by 2 bases and 13 bases, with 15 bases remaining between them. Each individual donor underwent a draw of ten milliliters of peripheral blood. The record originates from a study of blood T cells in healthy people across ages. Study observations and caveats: CMV status of donors was unknown, possibly confounding expanded clonotype changes. Among long-lived donors, naive CD4+ cells were more numerous and diversity higher than in aged donors.

Sequencing used blood. This TCR was recovered from a woman aged 60-75 years in good health. J is TRBJ2-1 and V is TRBV4-1, with D perhaps TRBD2 (6 bases). The CDR3 region has the DNA TGCGCCAGCAGCCAAACGGGACTCCCCCCCCAGTTCTTC. Amino acids: CASSQTGLPPQFF.